These T cell receptor beta chains were read from a single sample in a study of cytomegalovirus exposure and HLA in healthy donors. The data were produced by immunoSEQ multiplex PCR, yet TCRdb's version contains in-frame clones alone and is incomplete. The table records a few hundred thousand clones, approximately 88% of them present only once. Sequencing input: PBMCs. These receptors all come from a woman aged 18-30 years in good health and CMV-seronegative. CDR3s include the opening cysteine and the closing phenylalanine or tryptophan. D genes are given only for firm matches. A row's size may be missing; if present it is once, few, many or a size class.

j_call,v_call,d_call,clone_size,cdr3_aa,cdr3_nt
TRBJ1-2,TRBV28,.,.,CASSFLTAADTF,TGTGCCAGCAGTTTCCTGACAGCTGCGGACACCTTC
TRBJ2-7,TRBV27,.,.,CASSFGLAYEQYF,TGTGCCAGCAGTTTTGGTCTAGCCTACGAGCAGTACTTC
TRBJ1-1,TRBV2,TRBD1,.,CASPTGAEAFF,TGTGCCAGCCCGACAGGGGCTGAAGCTTTCTTT
TRBJ2-7,TRBV9,TRBD2,few,CASSEDGGTSRYEQYF,TGTGCCAGCAGCGAGGACGGCGGGACTAGCCGCTACGAGCAGTACTTC
TRBJ2-7,TRBV27,.,.,CASNQGFPHYEQYF,TGTGCCAGCAATCAGGGGTTCCCCCACTACGAGCAGTACTTC
TRBJ1-1,TRBV2,TRBD1,.,CASSERRQGAEAFF,TGTGCCAGCAGTGAACGTCGACAGGGGGCTGAAGCTTTCTTT
TRBJ2-3,TRBV28,TRBD2,.,CASRGSGEGRNTQYF,TGTGCCAGCAGGGGTAGCGGGGAGGGTAGGAATACGCAGTATTTT
TRBJ2-3,TRBV27,TRBD2,.,CASSLSASGGWWDTQYF,TGTGCCAGCAGTTTATCCGCTTCGGGGGGTTGGTGGGATACGCAGTATTTT
TRBJ1-4,TRBV6-6,TRBD1,once,CASRTGATNEKLFF,TGTGCCAGCAGGACAGGGGCAACTAATGAAAAACTGTTTTTT
TRBJ1-1,TRBV10-3,.,.,CAISDLGVSEAFF,TGTGCCATCAGTGATCTGGGAGTGAGTGAAGCTTTCTTT
TRBJ2-1,TRBV28,.,.,CASSSGPGAYNEQFF,TGTGCCAGCAGTTCGGGGCCAGGGGCCTACAATGAGCAGTTCTTC
TRBJ2-5,TRBV2,.,.,CASRPDISETQYF,TGTGCCAGCAGACCTGACATTTCAGAGACCCAGTACTTC
TRBJ1-2,TRBV29-1,TRBD1,.,CSVARTGFYGYTF,TGCAGCGTTGCTAGGACAGGGTTCTATGGCTACACCTTC
TRBJ1-1,TRBV7-9,.,.,CASSLEGSGAEAFF,TGTGCCAGCAGCTTGGAGGGTTCGGGCGCTGAAGCTTTCTTT
TRBJ2-7,TRBV6-5,TRBD2,once,CASSRLTSGYEQYF,TGTGCCAGCAGCCGACTCACTAGCGGGTACGAGCAGTACTTC
TRBJ1-3,TRBV30,.,.,CAWSTGLAGQQGNTIYF,TGTGCCTGGAGTACAGGCCTCGCCGGACAGCAGGGAAACACCATATATTTT
TRBJ2-7,TRBV11-2,TRBD2,.,CASTLAGAGLEQYF,TGTGCCAGCACCCTAGCGGGGGCAGGCCTCGAGCAGTACTTC
TRBJ2-7,TRBV5-8,.,.,CASSLEGVANYEQYF,TGTGCCAGCAGCTTGGAGGGGGTAGCGAACTACGAGCAGTACTTC
TRBJ1-4,TRBV6-5,.,.,CASSYSGLAGEKLFF,TGTGCCAGCAGTTACTCGGGGTTAGCGGGTGAAAAACTGTTTTTT
TRBJ2-7,TRBV5-1,TRBD2,.,CASSFGTSGSSYEQYF,TGCGCCAGCAGCTTCGGGACTAGCGGGAGCTCCTACGAGCAGTACTTC
TRBJ2-7,TRBV11-2,TRBD2,.,CASSGTGGPHEQYF,TGTGCCAGCAGTGGAACGGGAGGGCCCCACGAGCAGTACTTC
TRBJ1-1,TRBV6-6,.,few,CASSYGGGEAFF,TGTGCCAGCAGTTACGGAGGTGGTGAAGCTTTCTTT
TRBJ1-2,TRBV2,TRBD1,.,CASSPGQRFGYTF,TGTGCCAGCAGCCCGGGACAGAGGTTTGGCTACACCTTC
TRBJ2-2,TRBV6-5,.,.,CASSDLSPGELFF,TGTGCCAGCAGTGATCTGAGTCCCGGGGAGCTGTTTTTT
TRBJ2-7,TRBV27,TRBD2,.,CASSLSGRLAGGPLLLYEQYF,TGTGCCAGCAGTTTATCCGGGAGGCTAGCGGGAGGGCCTTTGTTGCTCTACGAGCAGTACTTC
TRBJ2-5,TRBV6-5,.,once,CASSRGGTQYF,TGTGCCAGCAGTCGCGGTGGGACCCAGTACTTC
TRBJ2-7,TRBV2,.,few,CASSENGTPGYEQYF,TGTGCCAGCAGTGAAAACGGGACACCAGGCTACGAGCAGTACTTC
TRBJ2-3,TRBV18,TRBD2,.,CASSPLSGSGDTQYF,TGTGCCAGCTCACCCTTGAGCGGGAGCGGAGATACGCAGTATTTT
TRBJ1-2,TRBV29-1,TRBD1,.,CSVAGGTDNYGYTF,TGCAGCGTTGCGGGAGGGACAGATAACTATGGCTACACCTTC
TRBJ1-4,TRBV28,.,.,CASSRDLGEKLFF,TGTGCCAGCAGTCGGGACTTGGGGGAAAAACTGTTTTTT
TRBJ1-3,TRBV15,.,.,CATSRDNTRVDTIYF,TGTGCCACCAGCAGAGATAATACGAGGGTGGACACCATATATTTT
TRBJ2-7,TRBV30,.,.,CAWRARGQATYEQYF,TGTGCCTGGAGGGCCAGGGGCCAGGCAACCTACGAGCAGTACTTC
TRBJ2-1,TRBV7-8,.,.,CASSLPAGYNEQFF,TGTGCCAGCAGCTTACCTGCGGGGTACAATGAGCAGTTCTTC
TRBJ2-2,TRBV5-1,.,.,CASSLDGVGELFF,TGCGCCAGCAGCTTGGACGGAGTCGGGGAGCTGTTTTTT
TRBJ2-7,TRBV27,.,.,CASGMGAVIYEQYF,TGTGCCAGCGGCATGGGAGCGGTGATCTACGAGCAGTACTTC
TRBJ2-7,TRBV28,.,.,CASTTGGVPYEQYF,TGTGCCAGCACCACCGGGGGAGTTCCATACGAGCAGTACTTC
TRBJ2-7,TRBV5-1,.,.,CASSLDSGYYEQYF,TGCGCCAGCAGCTTAGACAGCGGGTACTACGAGCAGTACTTC
TRBJ1-1,TRBV28,.,.,CASSFPGRSGDLAFF,TGTGCCAGCAGTTTTCCGGGTCGTTCGGGGGATTTGGCTTTCTTT
TRBJ2-3,TRBV7-9,.,.,CASSFPGGTQYF,TGTGCCAGCAGCTTCCCCGGGGGTACGCAGTATTTT
TRBJ2-5,TRBV5-1,TRBD2,once,CASSLTREVPQETQYF,TGCGCCAGCAGCTTAACACGGGAGGTGCCCCAAGAGACCCAGTACTTC
TRBJ2-5,TRBV28,.,.,CASSLASFQETQYF,TGTGCCAGCAGTTTGGCTAGCTTTCAAGAGACCCAGTACTTC
TRBJ2-7,TRBV19,.,.,CASSMAGSLSSYEQYF,TGTGCCAGTAGTATGGCCGGGAGCCTGAGCTCCTACGAGCAGTACTTC
TRBJ2-2,TRBV4-3,TRBD2,.,CASSQDPGGWTGELFF,TGCGCCAGCAGCCAAGATCCGGGAGGTTGGACCGGGGAGCTGTTTTTT
TRBJ2-1,TRBV2,.,.,CASSGAFSSYNEQFF,TGTGCCAGCAGTGGGGCGTTCAGCTCCTACAATGAGCAGTTCTTC
TRBJ2-7,TRBV2,.,once,CASQPGGPYEQYF,TGTGCCAGCCAACCCGGGGGACCCTACGAGCAGTACTTC
TRBJ1-1,TRBV13,.,once,CASNEWYEAFF,TGTGCCAGCAATGAGTGGTATGAAGCTTTCTTT
TRBJ1-5,TRBV5-6,.,.,CASSSGQNPQPQHF,TGTGCCAGCAGCTCTGGACAAAACCCTCAGCCCCAGCATTTT
TRBJ2-1,TRBV28,TRBD2,.,CASSRPTSGEQFF,TGTGCCAGCAGTAGACCGACTAGCGGTGAGCAGTTCTTC
TRBJ2-7,TRBV13,.,.,CASSLGDNTYEQYF,TGTGCCAGCAGCTTGGGGGACAACACCTACGAGCAGTACTTC
TRBJ2-3,TRBV7-2,.,.,CASSFGGTRTDTQYF,TGTGCCAGCAGCTTCGGCGGGACTCGTACAGATACGCAGTATTTT
TRBJ2-3,TRBV27,.,.,CASSLLDEPSDTQYF,TGTGCCAGCAGCCTCCTAGATGAGCCGTCCGATACGCAGTATTTT
TRBJ1-4,TRBV4-1,TRBD1,.,CASSQDGFGGQGPKLFF,TGCGCCAGCAGCCAAGATGGGTTCGGGGGACAGGGACCAAAACTGTTTTTT
TRBJ1-2,TRBV6-1,.,.,CASSEGGTHSYGYTF,TGTGCCAGCAGTGAAGGGGGGACACATTCCTATGGCTACACCTTC
TRBJ2-7,TRBV6-1,.,.,CASLVGIKPYEQYF,TGTGCCAGCCTTGTTGGCATAAAACCGTACGAGCAGTACTTC